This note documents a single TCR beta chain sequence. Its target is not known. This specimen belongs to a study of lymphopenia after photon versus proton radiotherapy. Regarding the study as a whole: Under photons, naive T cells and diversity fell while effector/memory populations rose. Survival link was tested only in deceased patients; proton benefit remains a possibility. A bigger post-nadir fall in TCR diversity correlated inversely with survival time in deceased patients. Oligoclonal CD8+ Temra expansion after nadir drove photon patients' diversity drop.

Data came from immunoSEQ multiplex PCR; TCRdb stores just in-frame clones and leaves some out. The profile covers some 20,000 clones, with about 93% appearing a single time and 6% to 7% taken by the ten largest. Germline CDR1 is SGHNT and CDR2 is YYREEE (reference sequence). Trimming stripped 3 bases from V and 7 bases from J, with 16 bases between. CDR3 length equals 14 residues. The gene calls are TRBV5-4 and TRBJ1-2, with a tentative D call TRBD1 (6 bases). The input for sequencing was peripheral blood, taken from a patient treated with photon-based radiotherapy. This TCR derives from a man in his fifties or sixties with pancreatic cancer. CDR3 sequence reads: CASSSWQGFGGYTF. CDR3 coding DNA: TGTGCCAGCAGCTCATGGCAGGGGTTTGGTGGCTACACCTTC.